Each of the 14 T cell receptor beta chains below was sequenced from the same sample in a study of blood T cells in healthy people across ages. Alongside a J-beta primer mix, a sample-barcoded 5' primer served in a second PCR lasting roughly 6 to 11 cycles. TCRdb used MiXCR to reprocess the 5' RACE reads, holding one entry per CDR3 protein. The table records approximately 940,000 distinct CDR3 sequences, around 46% of them present only once. Specimen: blood. All receptors derive from a man aged 30 to 39 in good health.

The rearrangement links TRBV10-3 to TRBJ1-1; D gene unclear. V was pared by 4 bases and J by 1 base, with 10 bases between. CDR3 length: 14 residues. Germline V CDR1 and CDR2: ENHRY, SYGVKD. CDR3 nucleotides: TGTGCCATCAGTGCACAGACACAGAACACTGAAGCTTTCTTT. Its translation: CAISAQTQNTEAFF.

The V call is TRBV6-6, the J call TRBJ2-1; 7 nucleotides agree with TRBD1. Looked up from germline, CDR1 is MNHNY and CDR2 is SVGAGI (reference sequence). The CDR3 runs to 14 residues. J lost 6 bases, V lost 5 bases, and 7 bases had no gene match. The CDR3 coding sequence is TGTGCCAGCAGTCCTCGACAGGGTTCCAATGAGCAGTTCTTC. Protein product: CASSPRQGSNEQFF.

This chain connects TRBV3-1 to TRBJ1-1; the D is unclear. Per the germline V gene, CDR1 is LGHDT and CDR2 is YNNKEL (reference sequence). CDR3 size: 14 residues. Trimming shortened V by 1 base and J by 1 base, and 7 bases separated the two germline ends. CDR3 amino acids: CASSQGETNTEAFF. In nucleotides, the CDR3 is TGTGCCAGCAGCCAAGGGGAGACGAACACTGAAGCTTTCTTT.

Ten or more counts support this clonotype. A read error may be the cause here, since a much bigger clone is one base away. The chain has TRBV10-3 and TRBJ1-1; unclear D gene. The CDR3 has 13 amino acids. The germline V gene encodes CDR1 ENHRY and CDR2 SYGVKD. Trimming removed 4 bases at V and 6 bases at J, with 12 bases between. CDR3 sequence reads: CAISGMVFAEAFF. The DNA of the CDR3 is TGTGCCATCAGTGGCATGGTGTTCGCTGAAGCTTTCTTT.

This clonotype was seen only a few times. The CDR3 DNA is TGTGCCAGCAGCTTCACAGGGGGCCCGAACATTCAGTACTTC. It specifies CASSFTGGPNIQYF. The V and J genes are TRBV7-2 and TRBJ2-4; 9 nucleotides agree with TRBD1. The CDR3 totals 14 residues. J was trimmed by 7 bases and V by 3 bases; bases with no gene match: 4. CDR1 SGHTA and CDR2 FQGNSA come from the germline V gene.

This chain uses TRBV28 with TRBJ2-4; possibly TRBD1 for D (6 bases). The CDR3 totals 16 residues. Trimming took off 6 bases at V and 0 bases at J, with 15 bases between the two ends. Per germline, CDR1 MDHEN and CDR2 SYDVKM. CDR3 loop: CASRPIKGVAKNIQYF. The CDR3, as DNA: TGTGCCAGCAGGCCCATAAAGGGGGTAGCCAAAAACATTCAGTACTTC.

The chain uses TRBV7-2 and TRBJ1-4, with 7 nucleotides matching TRBD1. V shed 1 base and J 4 bases; nucleotides not matched to a gene: 3. In germline, CDR1 is SGHTA, CDR2 FQGNSA. The CDR3 length is 15 residues. The DNA of the CDR3 is TGTGCCAGCAGCTTAGGACAGGGATTTAATGAAAAACTGTTTTTT. Protein product: CASSLGQGFNEKLFF.

The gene calls are TRBV7-9 and TRBJ2-2, with 9 nucleotides matching TRBD1. From germline, CDR1 is SEHNR and CDR2 FQNEAQ (reference sequence). V trimming: 9 bases; J trimming: 2 bases; junction bases outside the gene matches: 4. The CDR3 contains 14 residues. This CDR3 is CASQQGANTGELFF. The CDR3 DNA sequence: TGTGCCAGTCAACAGGGGGCTAACACCGGGGAGCTGTTTTTT.

V is TRBV9 and J is TRBJ1-4; no reliable D call. Per the germline V gene, CDR1 is SGDLS and CDR2 is YYNGEE. Trimming removed 0 bases from V and 8 bases from J, with 17 bases in between. The length of the CDR3 is 16 residues. The CDR3 is CASSVDSMGGYEKLFF. The CDR3 region has the DNA TGTGCCAGCAGCGTAGACAGTATGGGAGGGTACGAAAAACTGTTTTTT.

V is TRBV12-3 or TRBV12-4 and J is TRBJ1-1; 7 positions match TRBD1. There are 14 residues in the CDR3. With V trimmed by 6 bases and J by 6 bases, 10 bases remained unmatched. CDR3 bases: TGTGCCAGCAGACCCAAGGGGGCGATGGCTGAAGCTTTCTTT. It yields the protein CASRPKGAMAEAFF.

The rearrangement joins TRBV10-3 to TRBJ1-2; the D gene is possibly TRBD1 (6 bases). The germline CDR1 and CDR2 sequences are ENHRY and SYGVKD. The CDR3 consists of 14 residues. Between the trimmed V and J ends, which lost 3 bases and 1 base, there was a span of 9 bases. The CDR3 DNA sequence: TGTGCCATCAGTGATTCAGGGGTTAACTATGGCTACACCTTC. Translation gives CAISDSGVNYGYTF.

This clonotype was recorded a few times. The chain uses TRBV7-9 and TRBJ2-1; possible D gene TRBD2, 5 bases. The CDR3 runs 16 residues. Trimming cost V 5 bases and J 6 bases, with 20 bases left between them. Germline assignment: CDR1 SEHNR and CDR2 FQNEAQ (reference sequence). CDR3 in DNA: TGTGCCAGCAGCCCCATCTCCGGGATACGAGGCAATGAGCAGTTCTTC. It specifies CASSPISGIRGNEQFF.

CDR3 coding DNA: TGTGCCAGCAGCTTGCCCGGGACAGGAGCTGGGACAGATACGCAGTATTTT. Translated: CASSLPGTGAGTDTQYF. The chain recombines TRBV5-8 with TRBJ2-3; 8 positions match TRBD1. The J segment lost 3 bases and the V segment lost 1 base, leaving 10 bases of the junction unmatched. Germline V gene sequence: CDR1 SGHTS, CDR2 YDEGEE. This CDR3 comprises 17 residues.

The chain uses TRBV10-3 and TRBJ2-7; no reliable D call. Germline V CDR1 and CDR2: ENHRY, SYGVKD. This CDR3 region has 13 residues. V lost 4 bases, J lost 5 bases, and 12 bases lay in between. CDR3 in DNA: TGTGCCATCAGTGGAGCCGGATCCCACGAGCAGTACTTC. Translation: CAISGAGSHEQYF.